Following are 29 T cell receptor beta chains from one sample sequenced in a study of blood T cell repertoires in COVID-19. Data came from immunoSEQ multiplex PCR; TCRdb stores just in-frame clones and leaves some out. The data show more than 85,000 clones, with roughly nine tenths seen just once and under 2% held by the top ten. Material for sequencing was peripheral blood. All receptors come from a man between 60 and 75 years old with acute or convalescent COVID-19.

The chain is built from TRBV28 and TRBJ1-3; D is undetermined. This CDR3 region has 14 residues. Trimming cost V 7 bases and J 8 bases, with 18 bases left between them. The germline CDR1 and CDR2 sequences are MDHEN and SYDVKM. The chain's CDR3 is CASKLLLGKDTIYF. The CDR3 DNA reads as TGTGCCAGCAAGCTACTGTTGGGCAAGGACACCATATATTTT.

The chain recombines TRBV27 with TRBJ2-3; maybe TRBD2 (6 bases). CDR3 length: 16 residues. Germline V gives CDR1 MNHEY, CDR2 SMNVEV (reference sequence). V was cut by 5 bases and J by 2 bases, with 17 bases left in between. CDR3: CASSPWTGGVTDTQYF. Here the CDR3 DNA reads TGTGCCAGCAGTCCATGGACCGGCGGGGTCACAGATACGCAGTATTTT.

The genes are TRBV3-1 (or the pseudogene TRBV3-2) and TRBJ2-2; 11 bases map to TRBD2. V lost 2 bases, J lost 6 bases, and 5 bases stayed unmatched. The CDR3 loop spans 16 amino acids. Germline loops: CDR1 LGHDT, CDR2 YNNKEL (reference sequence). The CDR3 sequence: CASSQRLAGFAGELFF. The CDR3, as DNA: TGTGCCAGCAGCCAAAGACTAGCGGGATTCGCCGGGGAGCTGTTTTTT.

Here the CDR3 reads CASSYRAGDSQYF. CDR3 bases: TGTGCCAGCAGTTACCGGGCCGGGGATTCCCAGTACTTC. This chain uses TRBV28 with TRBJ2-5, with D perhaps TRBD2 (5 bases). The CDR3 totals 13 residues. V dropped 4 bases and J dropped 9 bases, with 15 bases sitting between them. Per germline, CDR1 MDHEN and CDR2 SYDVKM.

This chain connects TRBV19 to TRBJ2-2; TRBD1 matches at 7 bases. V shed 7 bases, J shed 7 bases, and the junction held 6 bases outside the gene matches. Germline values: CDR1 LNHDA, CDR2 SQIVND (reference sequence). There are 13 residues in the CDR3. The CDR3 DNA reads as TGTGCCAGTAACCCGACAGGGTACGGGGAGCTGTTTTTT. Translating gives CASNPTGYGELFF.

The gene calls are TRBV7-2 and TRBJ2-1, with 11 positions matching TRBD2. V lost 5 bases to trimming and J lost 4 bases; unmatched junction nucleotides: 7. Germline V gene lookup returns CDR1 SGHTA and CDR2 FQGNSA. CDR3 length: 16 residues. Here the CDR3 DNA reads TGTGCCAGCAGCCTGACTAGCGGGGCTGGGTACAATGAGCAGTTCTTC. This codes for CASSLTSGAGYNEQFF.

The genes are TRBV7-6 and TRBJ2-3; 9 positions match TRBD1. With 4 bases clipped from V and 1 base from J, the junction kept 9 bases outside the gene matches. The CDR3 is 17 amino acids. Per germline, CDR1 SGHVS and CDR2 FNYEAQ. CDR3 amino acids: CASSSQPDRGRTDTQYF. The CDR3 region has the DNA TGTGCCAGCAGCTCCCAACCGGACAGGGGACGCACAGATACGCAGTATTTT.

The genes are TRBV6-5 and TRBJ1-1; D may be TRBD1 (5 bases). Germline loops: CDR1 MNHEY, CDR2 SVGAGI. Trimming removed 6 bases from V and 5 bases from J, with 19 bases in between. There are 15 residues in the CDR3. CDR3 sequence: CASSQPAGFRTEAFF. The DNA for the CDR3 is TGTGCCAGCAGCCAACCCGCAGGGTTTCGGACTGAAGCTTTCTTT.

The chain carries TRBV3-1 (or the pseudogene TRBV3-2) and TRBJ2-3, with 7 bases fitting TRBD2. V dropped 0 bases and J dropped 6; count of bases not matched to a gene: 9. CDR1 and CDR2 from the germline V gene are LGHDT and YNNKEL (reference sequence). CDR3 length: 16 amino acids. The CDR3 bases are TGTGCCAGCAGCCAAGAGATGAGGGGAGGGGAGGATACGCAGTATTTT. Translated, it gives CASSQEMRGGEDTQYF.

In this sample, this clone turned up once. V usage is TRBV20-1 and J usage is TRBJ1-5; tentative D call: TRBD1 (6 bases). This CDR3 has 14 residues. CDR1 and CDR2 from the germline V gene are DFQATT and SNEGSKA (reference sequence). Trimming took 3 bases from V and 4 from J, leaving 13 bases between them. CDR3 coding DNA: TGCAGTGCTAGTTACCTGGACAGTAATCAGCCCCAGCATTTT. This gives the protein CSASYLDSNQPQHF.

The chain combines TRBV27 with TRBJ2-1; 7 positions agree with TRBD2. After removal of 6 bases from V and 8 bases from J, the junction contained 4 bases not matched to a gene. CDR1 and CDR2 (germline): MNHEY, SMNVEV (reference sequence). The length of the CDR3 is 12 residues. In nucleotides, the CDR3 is TGTGCCAGCAGGACTAGCCTAGATGAGCAGTTCTTC. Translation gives CASRTSLDEQFF.

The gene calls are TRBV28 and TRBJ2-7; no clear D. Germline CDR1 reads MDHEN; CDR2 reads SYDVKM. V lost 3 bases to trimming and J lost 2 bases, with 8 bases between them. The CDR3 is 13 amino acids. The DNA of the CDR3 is TGTGCCAGCAGTTTTAGCCAGACCTACGAGCAGTACTTC. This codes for CASSFSQTYEQYF. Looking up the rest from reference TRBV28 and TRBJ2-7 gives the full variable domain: DVKVTQSSRYLVKRTGEKVFLECVQDMDHENMFWYRQDPGLGLRLIYFSYDVKMKEKGDIPEGYSVSREKKERFSLILESASTNQTSMYLCASSFSQTYEQYFGPGTRLTVT.

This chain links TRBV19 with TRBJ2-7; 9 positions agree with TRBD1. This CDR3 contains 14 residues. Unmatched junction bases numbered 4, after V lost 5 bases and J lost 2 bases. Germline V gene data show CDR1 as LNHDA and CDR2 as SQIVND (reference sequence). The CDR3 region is CASSGRDRAYEQYF. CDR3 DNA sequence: TGTGCCAGTAGTGGCCGGGACAGGGCCTACGAGCAGTACTTC.

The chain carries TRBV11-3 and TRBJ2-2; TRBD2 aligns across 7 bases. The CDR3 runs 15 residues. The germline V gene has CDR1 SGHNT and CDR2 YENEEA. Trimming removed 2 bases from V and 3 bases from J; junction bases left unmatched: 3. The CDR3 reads CASSLPRGDTGELFF. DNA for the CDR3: TGTGCCAGCAGCTTACCCCGGGGGGACACCGGGGAGCTGTTTTTT.

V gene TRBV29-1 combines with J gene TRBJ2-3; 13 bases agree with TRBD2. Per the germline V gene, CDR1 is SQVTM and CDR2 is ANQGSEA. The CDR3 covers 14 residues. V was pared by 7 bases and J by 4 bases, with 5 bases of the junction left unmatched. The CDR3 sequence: CSDGLAGVPDTQYF. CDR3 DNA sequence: TGCAGCGACGGACTAGCGGGAGTCCCAGATACGCAGTATTTT.

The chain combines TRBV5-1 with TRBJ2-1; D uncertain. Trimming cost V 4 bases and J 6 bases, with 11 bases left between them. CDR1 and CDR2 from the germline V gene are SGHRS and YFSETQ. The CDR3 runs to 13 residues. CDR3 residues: CASSPDMSNEQFF. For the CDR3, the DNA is TGCGCCAGCAGCCCCGACATGAGCAATGAGCAGTTCTTC.

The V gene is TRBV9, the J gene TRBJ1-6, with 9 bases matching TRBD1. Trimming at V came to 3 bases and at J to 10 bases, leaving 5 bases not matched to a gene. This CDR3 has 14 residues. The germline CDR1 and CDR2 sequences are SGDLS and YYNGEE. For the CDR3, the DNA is TGTGCCAGCAGCGCACAGGGGGCTGGATCACCCCTCCACTTT. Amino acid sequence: CASSAQGAGSPLHF.

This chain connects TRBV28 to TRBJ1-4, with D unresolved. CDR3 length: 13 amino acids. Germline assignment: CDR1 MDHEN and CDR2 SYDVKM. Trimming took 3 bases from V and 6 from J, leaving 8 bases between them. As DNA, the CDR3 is TGTGCCAGCAGTTTCGTCCGGGATGAAAAACTGTTTTTT. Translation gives CASSFVRDEKLFF.

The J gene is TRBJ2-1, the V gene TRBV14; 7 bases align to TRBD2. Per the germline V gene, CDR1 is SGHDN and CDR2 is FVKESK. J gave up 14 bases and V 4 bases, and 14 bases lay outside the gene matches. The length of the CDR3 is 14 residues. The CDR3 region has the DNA TGTGCCAGCAGCCCCCTAATAGCGGGTGGTGGAGAGTTCTTC. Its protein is CASSPLIAGGGEFF.

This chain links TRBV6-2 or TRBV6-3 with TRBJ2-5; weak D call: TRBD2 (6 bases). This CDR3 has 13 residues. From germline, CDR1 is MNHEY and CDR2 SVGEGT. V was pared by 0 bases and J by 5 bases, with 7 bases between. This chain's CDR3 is CASSYSGRETQYF. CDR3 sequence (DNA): TGTGCCAGCAGTTACTCAGGGAGGGAGACCCAGTACTTC.

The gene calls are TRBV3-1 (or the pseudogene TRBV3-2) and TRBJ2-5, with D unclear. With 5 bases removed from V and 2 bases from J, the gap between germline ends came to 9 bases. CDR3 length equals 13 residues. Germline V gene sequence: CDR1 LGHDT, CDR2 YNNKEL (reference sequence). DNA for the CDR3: TGTGCCAGCAGCAAACAACTACAAGAGACCCAGTACTTC. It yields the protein CASSKQLQETQYF.

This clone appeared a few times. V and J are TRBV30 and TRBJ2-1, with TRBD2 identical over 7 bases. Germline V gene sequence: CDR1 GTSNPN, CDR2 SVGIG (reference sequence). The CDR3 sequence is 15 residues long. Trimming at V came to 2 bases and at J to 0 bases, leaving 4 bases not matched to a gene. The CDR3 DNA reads TGTGCCTGGAGTACGACTAGCATCTCCTACAATGAGCAGTTCTTC. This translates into CAWSTTSISYNEQFF.

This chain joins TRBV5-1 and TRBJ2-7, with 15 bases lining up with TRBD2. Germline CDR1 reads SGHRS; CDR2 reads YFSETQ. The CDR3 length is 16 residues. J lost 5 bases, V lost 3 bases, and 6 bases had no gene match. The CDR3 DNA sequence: TGCGCCAGCAGCTGGGGACTAGCGGGAGGTTATGACGAGCAGTACTTC. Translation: CASSWGLAGGYDEQYF.

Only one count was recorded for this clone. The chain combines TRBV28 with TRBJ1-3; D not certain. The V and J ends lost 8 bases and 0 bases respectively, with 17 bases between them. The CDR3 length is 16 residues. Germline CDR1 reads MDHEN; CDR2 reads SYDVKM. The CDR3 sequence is CASSLGLPHSGNTIYF. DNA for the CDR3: TGTGCCAGCTCCCTGGGCCTCCCGCACTCTGGAAACACCATATATTTT. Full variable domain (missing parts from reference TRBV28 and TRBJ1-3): DVKVTQSSRYLVKRTGEKVFLECVQDMDHENMFWYRQDPGLGLRLIYFSYDVKMKEKGDIPEGYSVSREKKERFSLILESASTNQTSMYLCASSLGLPHSGNTIYFGEGSWLTVV.

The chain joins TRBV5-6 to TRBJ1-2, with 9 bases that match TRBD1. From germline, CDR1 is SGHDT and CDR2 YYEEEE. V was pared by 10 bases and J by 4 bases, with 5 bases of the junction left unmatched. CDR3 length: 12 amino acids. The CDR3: CASQGASYGYTF. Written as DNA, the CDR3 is TGTGCCTCACAGGGGGCTAGCTATGGCTACACCTTC.

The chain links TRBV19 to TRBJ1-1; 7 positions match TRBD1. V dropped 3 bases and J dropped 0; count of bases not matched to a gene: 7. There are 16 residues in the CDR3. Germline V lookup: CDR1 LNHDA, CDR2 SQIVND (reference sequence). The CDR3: CASSIRQGEMNTEAFF. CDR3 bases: TGTGCCAGTAGTATCCGACAGGGAGAGATGAACACTGAAGCTTTCTTT.

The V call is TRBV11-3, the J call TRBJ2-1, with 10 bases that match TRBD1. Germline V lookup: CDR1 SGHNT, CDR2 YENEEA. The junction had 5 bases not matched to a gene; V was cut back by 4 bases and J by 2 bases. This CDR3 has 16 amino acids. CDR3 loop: CASSSTGTGAYNEQFF. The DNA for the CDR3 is TGTGCCAGCAGCTCGACCGGGACAGGGGCCTACAATGAGCAGTTCTTC.

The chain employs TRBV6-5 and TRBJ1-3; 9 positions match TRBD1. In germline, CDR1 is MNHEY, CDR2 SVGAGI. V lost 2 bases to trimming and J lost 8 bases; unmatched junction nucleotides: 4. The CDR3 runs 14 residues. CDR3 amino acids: CASSYRDRAYTIYF. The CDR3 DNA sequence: TGTGCCAGCAGTTACAGGGACAGGGCGTACACCATATATTTT.

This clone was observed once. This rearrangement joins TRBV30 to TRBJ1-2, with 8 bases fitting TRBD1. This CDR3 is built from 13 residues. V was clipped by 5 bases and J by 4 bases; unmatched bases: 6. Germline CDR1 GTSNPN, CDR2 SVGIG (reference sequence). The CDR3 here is CAWATGDGYGYTF. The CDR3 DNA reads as TGTGCCTGGGCGACAGGGGACGGCTATGGCTACACCTTC.